This T cell receptor beta chain was profiled in a study of OX40 agonist ivuxolimab in advanced cancers. Overall study context: Participants averaged approximately 65 years of age (range roughly 23 to 90) and were under 90% male.

This clone is a singleton in its sample. CDR1 and CDR2 from the germline V gene are SGHTS and YDEGEE. V was shortened by 4 bases and J by 10 bases, with 11 bases between the two germline ends. The CDR3 extends over 11 amino acids. Libraries were prepared by immunoSEQ multiplex PCR; TCRdb keeps only in-frame clonotypes and omits some of them. The data contain around 75,000 clones, approximately 88% of them singletons. The chain is built from TRBV5-8 and TRBJ1-1, with D hard to call. Specimen: CD4+ or CD8+ T cells sorted from blood, collected in a trial of the OX40 agonist ivuxolimab. The TCR comes from an adult with an advanced solid tumor such as melanoma, head and neck, liver or kidney cancer. CDR3 protein: CASSLTGPAFF. CDR3 bases: TGTGCCAGCAGCCTGACGGGCCCAGCTTTCTTT.